This T cell receptor (beta chain) comes out of a study of T cell responses to AZD1222 COVID-19 vaccine. Using immunoSEQ multiplex PCR, the repertoire was profiled, and TCRdb retains in-frame clones only, with some absent. This table holds 250,000 to 300,000 clones, 94% found once. This clone appeared a single time. Its antigen is not known. Study-wide findings and caveats: Close to half of spike-specific TCRs reportedly recognize unmutated variant regions.

The sequence came from an adult who received the AZD1222 COVID-19 vaccine. Sequencing was performed on peripheral blood, taken 28 days after the second AZD1222 dose.

Here the CDR3 reads CASRRGTSGDYEQYF. CDR3 DNA sequence: TGTGCCAGCAGAAGAGGGACTAGCGGGGACTACGAGCAGTACTTC. The gene calls are TRBV27 and TRBJ2-7, with 13 bases that match TRBD2. There are 15 residues in the CDR3. In germline, CDR1 is MNHEY, CDR2 SMNVEV (reference sequence). V lost 6 bases and J lost 3; bases outside the gene matches: 5.